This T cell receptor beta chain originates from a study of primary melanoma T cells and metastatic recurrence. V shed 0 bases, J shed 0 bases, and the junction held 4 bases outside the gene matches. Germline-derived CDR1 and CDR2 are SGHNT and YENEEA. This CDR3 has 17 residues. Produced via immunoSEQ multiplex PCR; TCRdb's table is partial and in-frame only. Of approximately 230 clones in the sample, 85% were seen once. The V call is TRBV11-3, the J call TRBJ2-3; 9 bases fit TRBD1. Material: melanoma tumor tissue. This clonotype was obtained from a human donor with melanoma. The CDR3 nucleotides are TGTGCCAGCAGCTTAGAAGGGACAGGGACTAGCACAGATACGCAGTATTTT. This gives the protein CASSLEGTGTSTDTQYF.